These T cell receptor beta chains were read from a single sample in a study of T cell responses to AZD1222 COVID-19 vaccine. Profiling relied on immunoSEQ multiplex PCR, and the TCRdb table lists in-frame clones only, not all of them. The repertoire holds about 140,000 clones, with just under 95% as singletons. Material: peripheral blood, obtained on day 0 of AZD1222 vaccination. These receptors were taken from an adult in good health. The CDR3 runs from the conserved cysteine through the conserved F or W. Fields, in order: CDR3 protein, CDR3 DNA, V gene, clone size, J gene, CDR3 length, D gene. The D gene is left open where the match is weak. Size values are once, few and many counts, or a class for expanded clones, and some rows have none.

CDR3: CASSLPSTGRGEQYF
DNA: TGTGCCAGCAGTTTGCCCTCGACAGGGAGGGGCGAGCAGTACTTC
V: TRBV27
size: many
J: TRBJ2-7
length: 15
D: NA

CDR3: CASRGSPLSYEQYF
DNA: TGTGCCAGCAGGGGCTCCCCCCTCTCCTACGAGCAGTACTTC
V: TRBV27
size: NA
J: TRBJ2-7
length: 14
D: NA

CDR3: CASRLVSQETQYF
DNA: TGTGCCAGCCGACTAGTCAGCCAAGAGACCCAGTACTTC
V: TRBV27
size: NA
J: TRBJ2-5
length: 13
D: NA

CDR3: CASSEGRGTNEKLFF
DNA: TGCGCCAGCAGTGAGGGGCGGGGGACTAATGAAAAACTGTTTTTT
V: TRBV5-1
size: NA
J: TRBJ1-4
length: 15
D: NA

CDR3: CASSPTSTDTQYF
DNA: TGTGCCAGCTCACCAACTAGCACAGATACGCAGTATTTT
V: TRBV18
size: once
J: TRBJ2-3
length: 13
D: NA

CDR3: CSASSGPVLNSPLHF
DNA: TGCAGTGCTAGTTCCGGCCCCGTCCTTAATTCACCCCTCCACTTT
V: TRBV20-1
size: NA
J: TRBJ1-6
length: 15
D: NA

CDR3: CASSHQRSGLPYEQYF
DNA: TGCGCCAGCAGCCATCAACGCTCGGGCCTGCCCTACGAGCAGTACTTC
V: TRBV4-1
size: NA
J: TRBJ2-7
length: 16
D: NA

CDR3: CAWSVLAGGPGGELFF
DNA: TGTGCCTGGAGTGTACTAGCGGGAGGGCCCGGCGGGGAGCTGTTTTTT
V: TRBV30
size: NA
J: TRBJ2-2
length: 16
D: TRBD2

CDR3: CASSPNTEAFF
DNA: TGTGCCAGTAGTCCTAACACTGAAGCTTTCTTT
V: TRBV19
size: NA
J: TRBJ1-1
length: 11
D: NA

CDR3: CASSSYRVPEAFF
DNA: TGTGCCAGCAGCTCATACAGGGTTCCTGAAGCTTTCTTT
V: TRBV13
size: NA
J: TRBJ1-1
length: 13
D: NA

CDR3: CASSRPLKGSDEQYF
DNA: TGCGCCAGCAGCCGCCCCCTTAAAGGGTCGGACGAGCAGTACTTC
V: TRBV4-1
size: NA
J: TRBJ2-7
length: 15
D: NA

CDR3: CASSEGRGFSYEQYF
DNA: TGTGCCAGCAGTGAAGGCAGGGGGTTCTCCTACGAGCAGTACTTC
V: TRBV6-1
size: NA
J: TRBJ2-7
length: 15
D: TRBD1

CDR3: CASSLRQPNSPLHF
DNA: TGTGCCAGCAGTTTACGACAGCCAAATTCACCCCTCCACTTT
V: TRBV28
size: NA
J: TRBJ1-6
length: 14
D: NA

CDR3: CASISRGGAGGVQTEAFF
DNA: TGTGCCAGCATCTCAAGAGGGGGAGCAGGGGGCGTTCAAACTGAAGCTTTCTTT
V: TRBV2
size: NA
J: TRBJ1-1
length: 18
D: TRBD1

CDR3: CASSVSASGRITDTQYF
DNA: TGTGCCAGCAGCGTATCAGCTAGCGGGAGGATTACAGATACGCAGTATTTT
V: TRBV9
size: NA
J: TRBJ2-3
length: 17
D: TRBD2

CDR3: CASSKWGFGGENQPQHF
DNA: TGTGCCAGTAGTAAGTGGGGGTTCGGGGGGGAAAATCAGCCCCAGCATTTT
V: TRBV19
size: once
J: TRBJ1-5
length: 17
D: NA